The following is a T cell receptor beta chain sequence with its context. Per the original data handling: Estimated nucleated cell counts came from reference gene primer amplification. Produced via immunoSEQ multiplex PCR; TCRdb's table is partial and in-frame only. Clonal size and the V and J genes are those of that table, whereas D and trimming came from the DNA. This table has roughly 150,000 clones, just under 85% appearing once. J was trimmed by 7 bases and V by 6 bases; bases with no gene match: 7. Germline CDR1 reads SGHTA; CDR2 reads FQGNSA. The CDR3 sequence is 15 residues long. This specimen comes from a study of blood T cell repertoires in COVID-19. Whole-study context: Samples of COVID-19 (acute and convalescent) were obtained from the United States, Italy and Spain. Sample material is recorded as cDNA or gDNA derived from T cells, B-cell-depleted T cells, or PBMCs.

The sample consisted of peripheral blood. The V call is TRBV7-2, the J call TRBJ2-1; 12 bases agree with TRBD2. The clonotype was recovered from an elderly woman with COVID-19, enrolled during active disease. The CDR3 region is CASRSSGGVWNEQFF. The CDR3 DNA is TGTGCCAGCAGGTCTAGCGGGGGGGTTTGGAATGAGCAGTTCTTC.